The clone carrying this TCR beta chain is a singleton in its sample. Its target is not known. This entry belongs to a study of persistence of HIV-infected CD4 T cells. This CDR3 comprises 13 residues. V was cut by 7 bases and J by 5 bases, with 12 bases left in between. Whole-study results and caveats: TCR analyses could not target the rare provirus-carrying CMV-responding cells. TCRbeta richness was lower in CMV- and Gag-responding cells than in anti-CD3/anti-CD28-responding cells.

The immunoSEQ assay was version 4, run in survey mode. Clones were read by immunoSEQ multiplex PCR, and TCRdb kept only the in-frame ones, dropping some. The table records some 13,000 clones, about 69% of them present only once. Cells were stimulated with overlapping HIV-1 Gag 15-mer peptides. Sorting selected CD4+ T cells upregulating both CD40 ligand and CD69. PBMCs were depleted of CD8+ T cells before stimulation. The material was CD4+ T cells sorted from PBMCs after approximately 19-hour stimulation, obtained from a patient who received antiretroviral therapy. V and J are TRBV12-3 or TRBV12-4 and TRBJ1-3; D remains unclear. This TCR derives from an adult man with HIV who was CMV-seropositive. This CDR3 is CASIRGHRNTIYF. The CDR3 DNA reads as TGTGCCAGCATTCGAGGGCACCGAAACACCATATATTTT.